Given below is one T cell receptor (beta chain) in context. Libraries were prepared by immunoSEQ multiplex PCR; TCRdb keeps only in-frame clonotypes and omits some of them. The sample consists of 200,000 to 250,000 clones, about four fifths of them appearing once. The germline gives CDR1 MNHEY, CDR2 SVGEGT. Germline trimming cut 6 bases from V and 3 bases from J; bases unmatched to any gene: 13. The CDR3 spans 17 residues. The data are from a study of blood T cell repertoires in COVID-19. Overall study context: The cDNA or gDNA used as material had been derived from T cells, B-cell-depleted T cells, or PBMCs.

The chain carries TRBV6-2 or TRBV6-3 and TRBJ1-2; 10 nucleotides agree with TRBD1. The specimen was PBMCs or T cells enriched from blood (not recorded which). The receptor's source is a woman in her forties or fifties who had been exposed to COVID-19. The chain's CDR3 is CASSAPGQGLRYYGYTF. CDR3 coding DNA: TGTGCCAGCAGCGCCCCGGGACAGGGGCTTAGGTACTATGGCTACACCTTC.